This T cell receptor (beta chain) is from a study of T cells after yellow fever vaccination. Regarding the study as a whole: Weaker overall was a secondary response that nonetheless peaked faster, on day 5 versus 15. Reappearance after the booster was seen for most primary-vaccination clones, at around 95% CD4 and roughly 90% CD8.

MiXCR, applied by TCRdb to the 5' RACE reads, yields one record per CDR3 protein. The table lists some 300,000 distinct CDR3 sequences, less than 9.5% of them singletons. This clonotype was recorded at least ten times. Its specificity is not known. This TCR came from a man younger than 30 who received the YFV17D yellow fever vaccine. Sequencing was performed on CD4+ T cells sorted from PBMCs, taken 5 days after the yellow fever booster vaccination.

The chain's CDR3 is CSVGENYGYTF. CDR3 DNA: TGCAGCGTTGGGGAAAACTATGGCTACACCTTC. The V and J genes are TRBV29-1 and TRBJ1-2; D is ambiguous. CDR1 and CDR2 from the germline V gene are SQVTM and ANQGSEA. The CDR3 length is 11 residues. Trimming removed 4 bases from V and 2 bases from J, with 5 bases in between.